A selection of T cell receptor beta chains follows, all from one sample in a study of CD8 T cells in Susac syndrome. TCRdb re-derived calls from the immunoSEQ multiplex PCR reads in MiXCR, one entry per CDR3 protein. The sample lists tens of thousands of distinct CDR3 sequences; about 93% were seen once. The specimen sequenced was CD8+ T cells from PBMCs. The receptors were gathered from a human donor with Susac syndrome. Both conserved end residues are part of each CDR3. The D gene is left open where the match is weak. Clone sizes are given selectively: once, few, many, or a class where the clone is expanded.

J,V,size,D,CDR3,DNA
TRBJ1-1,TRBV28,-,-,CASSSLTGSMNTEAFF,TGTGCCAGCAGTTCCTTGACAGGTTCGATGAACACTGAAGCTTTCTTT
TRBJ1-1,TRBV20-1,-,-,CSAREGAGNTEAFF,TGCAGTGCCAGGGAAGGGGCGGGAAACACTGAAGCTTTCTTT
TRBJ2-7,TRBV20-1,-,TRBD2,CSATPTSGPYEQYF,TGCAGTGCTACCCCGACTAGCGGTCCCTACGAGCAGTACTTC
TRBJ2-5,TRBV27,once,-,CASSRQRGLGGKETQYF,TGTGCCAGCAGTCGGCAGAGGGGACTCGGGGGTAAAGAGACCCAGTACTTC
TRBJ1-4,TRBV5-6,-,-,CASSLQGHNEKLFF,TGTGCCAGCAGCTTACAGGGACATAATGAAAAACTGTTTTTT
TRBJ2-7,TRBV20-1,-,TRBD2,CSVLTSGRSYEQYF,TGCAGTGTTTTGACTAGCGGGAGGTCCTACGAGCAGTACTTC
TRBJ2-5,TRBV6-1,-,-,CASRFPGLGETQYF,TGTGCCAGCCGTTTCCCGGGACTCGGGGAGACCCAGTACTTC
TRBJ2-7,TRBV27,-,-,CASSPRGGLIMGGYEQYF,TGTGCCAGCAGTCCGCGTGGGGGGTTAATAATGGGGGGCTACGAGCAGTACTTC
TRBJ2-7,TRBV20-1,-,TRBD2,CSARDRRGGLAVYEQYF,TGCAGTGCTAGAGATCGAAGGGGTGGACTAGCGGTCTACGAGCAGTACTTC
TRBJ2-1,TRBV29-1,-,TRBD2,CSVDRLAGGNEQFF,TGCAGCGTTGATCGACTAGCGGGAGGTAATGAGCAGTTCTTC